Below, 5 T cell receptor beta chains from the same sample are listed, as sequenced in a study of T cell changes during pregnancy in multiple sclerosis. Libraries were prepared by immunoSEQ multiplex PCR; TCRdb keeps only in-frame clonotypes and omits some of them. The repertoire includes approximately 97,000 clones, about nine tenths of them detected once, and around 0.76% sits in the top ten. Sequencing used peripheral blood, obtained in the second trimester of pregnancy. Source of these receptors: a female donor in good health, enrolled as a control in a pregnancy study.

The chain employs TRBV18 and TRBJ1-6; 8 positions agree with TRBD1. V shed 1 base and J 10 bases; nucleotides not matched to a gene: 6. Germline CDR1 and CDR2: KGHSH and LQKENI. The CDR3 is 15 amino acids. This CDR3 is CASSPQNRGESPLHF. The CDR3 region has the DNA TGTGCCAGCTCACCACAGAACAGGGGGGAATCACCCCTCCACTTT. The variable domain in full, completed from reference TRBV18 and TRBJ1-6, reads NAGVMQNPRHLVRRRGQEARLRCSPMKGHSHVYWYRQLPEEGLKFMVYLQKENIIDESGMPKERFSAEFPKEGPSILRIQQVVRGDSAAYFCASSPQNRGESPLHFGNGTRLTVT.

The V gene is TRBV15, the J gene TRBJ2-5, with D possibly matching TRBD1 (6 bases). The CDR3 is made up of 16 amino acids. Germline CDR1 and CDR2: LNHNV and YYDKDF (reference sequence). The germline V and J ends were trimmed by 3 bases and 5 bases, with 19 bases remaining between them. The CDR3 nucleotides read TGTGCCACCAGCAGTGATAGGGGGTTCCCTCCCGAGACCCAGTACTTC. Amino acids: CATSSDRGFPPETQYF.

V is TRBV6-1 and J is TRBJ2-3; a possible D gene is TRBD1 (6 bases). V lost 5 bases and J 2 bases, leaving 11 bases between the germline ends. CDR3 length: 14 amino acids. CDR1 and CDR2 (germline): MNHNS, SASEGT. The CDR3 loop is CASSRGQITDTQYF. The CDR3 region has the DNA TGTGCCAGCAGTCGAGGACAGATCACAGATACGCAGTATTTT.

CDR3 DNA sequence: TGTGCCAGCAGAGCACAGGGAAGCCAGCCCCAGCATTTT. This sequence encodes CASRAQGSQPQHF. The chain carries TRBV28 and TRBJ1-5; tentative D call: TRBD1 (6 bases). CDR1 and CDR2 from the germline V gene are MDHEN and SYDVKM. V was clipped by 6 bases and J by 7 bases, with 13 bases between them. CDR3 length: 13 amino acids.

The gene calls are TRBV6-6 and TRBJ2-7; 9 nucleotides align to TRBD2. The CDR3 loop spans 15 amino acids. Germline V gene lookup returns CDR1 MNHNY and CDR2 SVGAGI (reference sequence). The trim removed 2 bases at V and 0 bases at J, leaving 2 bases unmatched. For the CDR3, the DNA is TGTGCCAGCAGTTACCCTAGCGGGAACTCCTACGAGCAGTACTTC. Its translation is CASSYPSGNSYEQYF.